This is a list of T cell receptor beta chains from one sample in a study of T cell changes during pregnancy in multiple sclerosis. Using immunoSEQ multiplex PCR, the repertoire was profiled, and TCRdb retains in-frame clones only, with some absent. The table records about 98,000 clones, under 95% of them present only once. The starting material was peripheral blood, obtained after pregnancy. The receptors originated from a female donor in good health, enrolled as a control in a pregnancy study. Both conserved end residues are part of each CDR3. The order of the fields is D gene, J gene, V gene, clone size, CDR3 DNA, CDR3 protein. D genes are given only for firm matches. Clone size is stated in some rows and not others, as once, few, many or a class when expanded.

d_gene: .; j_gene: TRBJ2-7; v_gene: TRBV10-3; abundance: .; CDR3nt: TGTGCCATGGGGAAGACAGTTCAACCCTACGAGCAGTACTTC; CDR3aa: CAMGKTVQPYEQYF
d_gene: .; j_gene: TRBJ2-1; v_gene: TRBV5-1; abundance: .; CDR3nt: TGCGCCAGCAGCTCCCGACCGGGATACAATGAGCAGTTCTTC; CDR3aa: CASSSRPGYNEQFF
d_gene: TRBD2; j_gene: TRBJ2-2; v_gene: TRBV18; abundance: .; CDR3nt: TGTGCCAGCTCACCAGCGGGACTAGCGACAGCCGGGGAGCTGTTTTTT; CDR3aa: CASSPAGLATAGELFF
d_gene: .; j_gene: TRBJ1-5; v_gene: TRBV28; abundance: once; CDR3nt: TGTGCCAGCAGTTATGGGAGCAGCAATCAGCCCCAGCATTTT; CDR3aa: CASSYGSSNQPQHF
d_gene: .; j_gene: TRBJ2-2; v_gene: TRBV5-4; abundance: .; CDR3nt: TGTGCCAGCAGCCCCGACAGCAACACCGGGGAGCTGTTTTTT; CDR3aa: CASSPDSNTGELFF
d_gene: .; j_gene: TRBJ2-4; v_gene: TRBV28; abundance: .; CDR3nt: TGTGCCAGCAGTTCACCGTCACTAGCCAAAAACATTCAGTACTTC; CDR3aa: CASSSPSLAKNIQYF
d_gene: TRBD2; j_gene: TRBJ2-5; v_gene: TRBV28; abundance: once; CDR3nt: TGTGCCAGCAGTTTGGGAGCGGGAGGGCAAGGGACCCAGTACTTC; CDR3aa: CASSLGAGGQGTQYF
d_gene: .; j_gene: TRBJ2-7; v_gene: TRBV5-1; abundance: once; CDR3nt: TGCGCCAGCAGCTTGGGTGACAGGTTGGGCGAGCAGTACTTC; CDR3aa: CASSLGDRLGEQYF
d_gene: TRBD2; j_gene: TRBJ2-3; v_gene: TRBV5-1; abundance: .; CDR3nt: TGCGCCAGCAGTCCTAGCGGCTCCACAGATACGCAGTATTTT; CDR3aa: CASSPSGSTDTQYF
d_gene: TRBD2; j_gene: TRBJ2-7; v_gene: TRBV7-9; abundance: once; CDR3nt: TGTGCCAGCAGCGGGGGACTAGCGGGAGGCCCGAGCTCCTACGAGCAGTACTTC; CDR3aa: CASSGGLAGGPSSYEQYF
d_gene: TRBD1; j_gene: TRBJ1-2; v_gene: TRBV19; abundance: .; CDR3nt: TGTGCCAGTAGCCACCGCCCAGGGGGCCAGGATTCAGGCGGCTACACCTTC; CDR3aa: CASSHRPGGQDSGGYTF
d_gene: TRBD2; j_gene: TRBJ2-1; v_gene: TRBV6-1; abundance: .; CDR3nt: TGTGCCAGCACCCAGCGGACTAGCGGGGGAGAGCAGTTCTTC; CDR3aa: CASTQRTSGGEQFF
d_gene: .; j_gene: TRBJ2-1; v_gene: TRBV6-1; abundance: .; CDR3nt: TGTGCCAGCAGTGATCAAACAAACTACAATGAGCAGTTCTTC; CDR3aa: CASSDQTNYNEQFF
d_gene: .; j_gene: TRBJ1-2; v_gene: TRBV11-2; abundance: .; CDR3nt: TGTGCCAGCAGCTTAGACGGGGTCGTGGGATATGGCTACACCTTC; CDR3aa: CASSLDGVVGYGYTF
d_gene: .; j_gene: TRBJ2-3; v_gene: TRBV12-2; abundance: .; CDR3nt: TGTGCAAGTCGCCCCCCGGGGTCTAGCGGGGAAATGACAGATACGCAGTATTTT; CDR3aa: CASRPPGSSGEMTDTQYF
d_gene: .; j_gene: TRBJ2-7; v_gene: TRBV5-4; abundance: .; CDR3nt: TGTGCCAGCAGCTCACAATACGAGCAGTACTTC; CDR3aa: CASSSQYEQYF
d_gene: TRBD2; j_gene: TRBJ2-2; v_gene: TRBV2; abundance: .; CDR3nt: TGTGCCAGCAGTGAAGGACTAGCCACCGGGGAGCTGTTTTTT; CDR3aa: CASSEGLATGELFF
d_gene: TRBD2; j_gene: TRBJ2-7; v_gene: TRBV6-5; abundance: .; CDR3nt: TGTGCCAGCAGGGCTAGCGGGGGCCGCGACGAGCAGTACTTC; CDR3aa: CASRASGGRDEQYF
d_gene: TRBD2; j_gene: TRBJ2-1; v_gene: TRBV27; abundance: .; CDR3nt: TGTGCCAGCAGTTCACCGGCGCCACTAGCGGGGGGAGGTGGCAATGAGCAGTTCTTC; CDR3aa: CASSSPAPLAGGGGNEQFF
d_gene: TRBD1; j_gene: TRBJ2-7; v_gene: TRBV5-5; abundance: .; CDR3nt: TGTGCCAGCAGCTTGGAAGGGGGCAGGTACGAGCAGTACTTC; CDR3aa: CASSLEGGRYEQYF
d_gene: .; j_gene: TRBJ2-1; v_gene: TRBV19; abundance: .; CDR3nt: TGTGCCAGTAGTCCCGACAGGAGCTCCTACAATGAGCAGTTCTTC; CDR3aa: CASSPDRSSYNEQFF
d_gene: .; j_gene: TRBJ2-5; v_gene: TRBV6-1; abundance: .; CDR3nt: TGTGCCAGCAGTGGGGTCCTAGAAATGACGTACCAAGAGACCCAGTACTTC; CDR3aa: CASSGVLEMTYQETQYF
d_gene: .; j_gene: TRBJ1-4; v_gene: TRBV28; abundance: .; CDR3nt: TGTGCCAGCAGTGGAGGACAGTTTAAACTGTTTTTT; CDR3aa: CASSGGQFKLFF
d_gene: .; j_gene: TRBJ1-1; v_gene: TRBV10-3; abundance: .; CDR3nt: TGTGCCATCAGTGAGGGCTTTAAGGGGAGGGGCCCGTCGGCTTTCTTT; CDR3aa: CAISEGFKGRGPSAFF
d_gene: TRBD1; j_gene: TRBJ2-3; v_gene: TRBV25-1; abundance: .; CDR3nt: TGTGCCAGCAGTGATATGGGACAGGGCCCCACAGATACGCAGTATTTT; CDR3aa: CASSDMGQGPTDTQYF
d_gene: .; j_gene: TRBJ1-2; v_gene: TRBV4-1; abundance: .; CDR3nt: TGCGCCAGCAGCCACGGAGTCGAAGGTGGCTACACCTTC; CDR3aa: CASSHGVEGGYTF
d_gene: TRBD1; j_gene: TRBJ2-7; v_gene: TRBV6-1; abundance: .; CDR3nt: TGTGCCAGCAGTGTAGGACAGGGTGGCTACGAGCAGTACTTC; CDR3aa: CASSVGQGGYEQYF
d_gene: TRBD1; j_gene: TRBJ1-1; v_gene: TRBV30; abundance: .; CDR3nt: TGTGCCTGGAGAGATCGGGACAGAAGATCTGAAGCTTTCTTT; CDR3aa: CAWRDRDRRSEAFF
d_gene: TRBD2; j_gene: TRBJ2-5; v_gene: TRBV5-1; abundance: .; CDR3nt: TGCGCCAGCAGCACAGGACTAGCGGTGAGGGAGACCCAGTACTTC; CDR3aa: CASSTGLAVRETQYF
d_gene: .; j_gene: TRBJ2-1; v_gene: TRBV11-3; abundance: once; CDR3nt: TGTGCCAGCAGCCCCGGTGGTGTGGGCGGGCGTGAGCAGTTCTTC; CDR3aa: CASSPGGVGGREQFF
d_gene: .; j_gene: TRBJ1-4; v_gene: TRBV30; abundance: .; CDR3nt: TGTGCCTGGTACTACAGGGTTGGCGAAAAACTGTTTTTT; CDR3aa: CAWYYRVGEKLFF
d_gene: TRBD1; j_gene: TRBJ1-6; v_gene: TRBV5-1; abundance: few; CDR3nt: TGCGCCAGCAGTTCCGGGACAGGGATAGTGGGATCACCCCTCCACTTT; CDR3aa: CASSSGTGIVGSPLHF
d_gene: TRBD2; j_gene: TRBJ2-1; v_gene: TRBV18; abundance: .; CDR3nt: TGTGCCAGCTCACCACTTCCTAGCGGGGGGGCCCTTACATCGACCCACAATGAGCAGTTCTTC; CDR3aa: CASSPLPSGGALTSTHNEQFF
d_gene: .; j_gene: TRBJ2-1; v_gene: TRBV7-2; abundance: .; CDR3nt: TGTGCCAGCAGCTCCCTACTAGCTCAGCAGTTCTTC; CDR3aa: CASSSLLAQQFF
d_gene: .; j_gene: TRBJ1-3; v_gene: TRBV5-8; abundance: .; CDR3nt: TGTGCCAGCAGCTTGGGCTCGCGTTTATCGGGAAACACCATATATTTT; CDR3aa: CASSLGSRLSGNTIYF
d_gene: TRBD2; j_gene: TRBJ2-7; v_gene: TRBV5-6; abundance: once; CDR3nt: TGTGCCAGCAGCTTTACTAGCGGAGCCTCCTACGAGCAGTACTTC; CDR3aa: CASSFTSGASYEQYF
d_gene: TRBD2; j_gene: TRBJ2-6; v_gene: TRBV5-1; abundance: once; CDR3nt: TGCGCCAGCAGCGTGGGGACTAGCGGATATTCCTCTGGGGCCAACGTCCTGACTTTC; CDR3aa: CASSVGTSGYSSGANVLTF
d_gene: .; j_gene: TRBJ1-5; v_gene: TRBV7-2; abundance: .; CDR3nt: TGTGCCAGCAGCTTAGGCACAGATAGCAATCAGCCCCAGCATTTT; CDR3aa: CASSLGTDSNQPQHF
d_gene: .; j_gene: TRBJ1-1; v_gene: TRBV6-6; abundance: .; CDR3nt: TGTGCCAGCAGTTCGGGGAACACTGAAGCTTTCTTT; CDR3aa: CASSSGNTEAFF
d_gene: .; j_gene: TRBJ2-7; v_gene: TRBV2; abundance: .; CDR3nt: TGTGCCAGCATCGGGGATCGGGAGCAGTACTTC; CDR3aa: CASIGDREQYF
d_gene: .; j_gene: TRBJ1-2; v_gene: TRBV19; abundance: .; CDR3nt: TGTGCCAGTAGTTTCCTTGGGGCCATTAACTATGGCTACACCTTC; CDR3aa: CASSFLGAINYGYTF
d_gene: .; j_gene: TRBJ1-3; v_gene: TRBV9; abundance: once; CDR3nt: TGTGCCAGCGCCGAGTCGGGAAGGGACTCTGGAAACACCATATATTTT; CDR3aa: CASAESGRDSGNTIYF
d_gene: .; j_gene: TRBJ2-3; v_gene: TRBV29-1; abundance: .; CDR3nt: TGCAGCTACGACTACACAGATACGCAGTATTTT; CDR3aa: CSYDYTDTQYF
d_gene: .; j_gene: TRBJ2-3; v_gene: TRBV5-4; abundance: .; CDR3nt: TGTGCCAGCAGCTTTGGAGGGGGGGGCAGGAAAGATACGCAGTATTTT; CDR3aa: CASSFGGGGRKDTQYF
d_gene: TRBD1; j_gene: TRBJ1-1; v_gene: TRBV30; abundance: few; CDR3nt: TGTGCCTGGAGTGGCGGACAGGGTGTGAACACTGAAGCTTTCTTT; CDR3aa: CAWSGGQGVNTEAFF
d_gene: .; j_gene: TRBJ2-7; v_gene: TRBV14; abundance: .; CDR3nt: TGTGCCAGCAGCTGGGACACGAAGGGCGAGCAGTACTTC; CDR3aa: CASSWDTKGEQYF
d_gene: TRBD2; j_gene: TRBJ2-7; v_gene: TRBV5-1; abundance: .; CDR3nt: TGCGCCAGCAGCCCCACTACTAGCGGGATGGAAGAGCAGTACTTC; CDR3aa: CASSPTTSGMEEQYF
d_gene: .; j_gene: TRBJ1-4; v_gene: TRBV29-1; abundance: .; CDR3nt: TGCAGCGCTATGGACAGCCTTGAAAAACTGTTTTTT; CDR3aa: CSAMDSLEKLFF
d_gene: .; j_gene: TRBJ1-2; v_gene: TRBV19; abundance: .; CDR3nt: TGTGCCAGTTACGGACAGTTAGTCTATGGCTACACCTTC; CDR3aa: CASYGQLVYGYTF
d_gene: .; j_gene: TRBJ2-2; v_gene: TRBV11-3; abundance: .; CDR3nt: TGTGCCAGCAACGATAGCCCCGGCGGAGGGGAGCTGTTTTTT; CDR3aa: CASNDSPGGGELFF
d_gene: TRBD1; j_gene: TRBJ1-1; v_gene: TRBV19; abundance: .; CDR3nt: TGTGCCAGTAGTATAGGACAGGGCTTCGGCACTGAAGCTTTCTTT; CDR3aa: CASSIGQGFGTEAFF
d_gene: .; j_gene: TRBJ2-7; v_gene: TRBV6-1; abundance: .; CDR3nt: TGTGCCAGCAGACGGGACACATCCTACGAGCAGTACTTC; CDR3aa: CASRRDTSYEQYF
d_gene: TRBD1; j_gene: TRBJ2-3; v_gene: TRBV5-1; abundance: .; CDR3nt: TGCGCCAGCAGCTTGGGACAGGGCTCCCCAGATACGCAGTATTTT; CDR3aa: CASSLGQGSPDTQYF
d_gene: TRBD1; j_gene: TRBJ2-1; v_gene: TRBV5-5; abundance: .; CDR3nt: TGTGCCAGCAGCTTGAGTCTGGGACAGAGCTACAATGAGCAGTTCTTC; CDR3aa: CASSLSLGQSYNEQFF
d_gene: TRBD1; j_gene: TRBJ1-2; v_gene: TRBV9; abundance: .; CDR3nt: TGTGCCAGCAAGGGGGCTGTTGACTATGGCTACACCTTC; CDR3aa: CASKGAVDYGYTF